This T cell receptor (beta chain) was retrieved from a study of T cell responses to AZD1222 COVID-19 vaccine. Study-level points and caveats: Just a handful of AZD1222 recipients tested seropositive at baseline. Two doses of AZD1222 preceded a rise in Spike-specific TCR breadth and depth. Spike as a whole was targeted by vaccine-associated CD4 TCRs, dominant at 160-218 and 743-854.

Pooling of second doses given at about 4 or about 12 weeks was done. For this clone: Its antigen remains unidentified.

Germline CDR1 reads MGHRA; CDR2 reads YSYEKL. This CDR3 contains 16 residues. J gave up 4 bases and V 4 bases, and 10 bases lay outside the gene matches. Using immunoSEQ multiplex PCR, the repertoire was profiled, and TCRdb retains in-frame clones only, with some absent. This repertoire shows over 50,000 clones, roughly four fifths found once; its top ten account for 20% to 30%. Sample: peripheral blood, taken 28 days after the second AZD1222 dose. The V gene is TRBV4-1, the J gene TRBJ1-5; TRBD1 matches at 7 bases. The receptor was derived from an adult who received the AZD1222 COVID-19 vaccine. CDR3 coding DNA: TGCGCCAGCAGCCCGCTCTGGGGACAGAATAATCAGCCCCAGCATTTT. Protein product: CASSPLWGQNNQPQHF.